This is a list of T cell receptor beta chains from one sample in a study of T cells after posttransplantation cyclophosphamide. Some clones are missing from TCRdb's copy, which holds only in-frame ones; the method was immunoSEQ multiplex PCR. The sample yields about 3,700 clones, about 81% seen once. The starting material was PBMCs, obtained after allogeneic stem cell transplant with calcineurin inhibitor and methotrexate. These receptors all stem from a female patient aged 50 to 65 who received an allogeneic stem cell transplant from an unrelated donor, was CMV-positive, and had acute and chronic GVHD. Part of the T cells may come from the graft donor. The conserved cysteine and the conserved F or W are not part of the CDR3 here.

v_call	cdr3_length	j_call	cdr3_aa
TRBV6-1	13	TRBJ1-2	ASSEAYRASYGYT
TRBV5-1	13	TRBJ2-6	ASQKQLSGANVLT
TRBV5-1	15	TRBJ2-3	ASSPRTSGRAPDTQY
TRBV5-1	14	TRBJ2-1	ASSQRSGGGYNEQF
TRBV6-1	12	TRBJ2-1	ASKGQGAYNEQF
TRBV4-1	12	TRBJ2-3	ASSKREGTDTQY
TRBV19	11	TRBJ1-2	ASSSDEGEGYT
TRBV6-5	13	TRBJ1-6	ASSLGGAADSPLH
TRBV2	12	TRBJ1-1	ASNRGLMNTEAF
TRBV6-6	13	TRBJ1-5	ASSLIQGSNQPQH
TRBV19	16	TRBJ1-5	ASSIGPPGRIGNQPQH
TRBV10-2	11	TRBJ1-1	ASRDDRNTEAF
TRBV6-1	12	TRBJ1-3	ASSRGAGGNTIY
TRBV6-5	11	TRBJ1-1	ASVRQGNTEAF
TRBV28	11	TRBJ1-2	ASSFGNLYGYT
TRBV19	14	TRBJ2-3	ASAKNRGAWGDTQY
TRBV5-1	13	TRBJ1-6	ASSHGDNFNSPLH
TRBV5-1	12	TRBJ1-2	ASSPGQAGGGYT
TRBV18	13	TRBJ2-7	ASSPTRQGVNEQY